These T cell receptor beta chains were read from a single sample in a study of cytomegalovirus exposure and HLA in healthy donors. Produced via immunoSEQ multiplex PCR; TCRdb's table is partial and in-frame only. This listing includes 70,000 to 100,000 clones. Sequenced: PBMCs. Every receptor here comes from a girl aged 5 to 17 in good health and CMV-seropositive. Both conserved end residues are part of each CDR3. The order of the fields is D gene, V gene, J gene, CDR3 DNA, CDR3 protein. A D gene is named only where the DNA matches it firmly.

-	TRBV29-1	TRBJ1-1	TGCAGCGTTGAAGAATTGGGGGCCCTCACTGAAGCTTTCTTT	CSVEELGALTEAFF
TRBD1	TRBV30	TRBJ1-5	TGTGCCTGGAGTCGTACGATGGGACAGGAACCCTATTACAATCAGCCCCAGCATTTT	CAWSRTMGQEPYYNQPQHF
TRBD2	TRBV9	TRBJ2-1	TGTGCCAGCAGCGTAGCGGGGGGTACCGACAATGAGCAGTTCTTC	CASSVAGGTDNEQFF
-	TRBV7-7	TRBJ2-2	TGTGCCAGCAGCCCGACGTTTGGGTCCGGGGCGAACACCGGGGAGCTGTTTTTT	CASSPTFGSGANTGELFF
-	TRBV29-1	TRBJ1-1	TGCAGCGTGGTCCAGGGCACTGAAGCTTTCTTT	CSVVQGTEAFF
-	TRBV18	TRBJ2-3	TGTGCCAGCTCACCAGCGCAGGGGCCAGATACGCAGTATTTT	CASSPAQGPDTQYF
-	TRBV29-1	TRBJ1-2	TGCAGCGCGACCGGGGATCACGGCTACACCTTC	CSATGDHGYTF
-	TRBV10-3	TRBJ1-5	TGTGCCATCAGTGCCGGACAGAGTAGCAATCAGCCCCAGCATTTT	CAISAGQSSNQPQHF
-	TRBV23-1	TRBJ1-4	TGCGCCAGCAGTCTCCAGGGCGCAACTAATGAAAAACTGTTTTTT	CASSLQGATNEKLFF
TRBD2	TRBV4-1	TRBJ2-3	TGCGCCAGCAGCCAAGCGGGGGGGGAAGATACGCAGTATTTT	CASSQAGGEDTQYF
-	TRBV14	TRBJ2-6	TGTGCCAGCAGCCATTCCTCGGACAGCCCGTATCTGGGGGCCAACGTCCTGACTTTC	CASSHSSDSPYLGANVLTF
-	TRBV4-1	TRBJ2-5	TGCGCCAGCAGCCAAGAAGGCAGGGCAGAGACCCAGTACTTC	CASSQEGRAETQYF
-	TRBV20-1	TRBJ1-1	TGCAGTGCTAGAGAATACTCAGGGGCTTTCTTT	CSAREYSGAFF
-	TRBV12-5	TRBJ1-1	TGTGCTAGTGGACTGGTTCAGGGGACGAACACTGAAGCTTTCTTT	CASGLVQGTNTEAFF
-	TRBV4-2	TRBJ1-5	TGTGCCAGCAGCCAAGGTTTGGACTATAGCAATCAGCCCCAGCATTTT	CASSQGLDYSNQPQHF
TRBD1	TRBV4-3	TRBJ1-1	TGCGCCAGCAGCACTCGACAGGGTGGGGTCCTGGACACTGAAGCTTTCTTT	CASSTRQGGVLDTEAFF
-	TRBV2	TRBJ2-5	TGTGCCAGCTCTTACACCCAAGAGACCCAGTACTTC	CASSYTQETQYF
-	TRBV7-9	TRBJ2-7	TGTGCCAGCAGCTTAGTCCCTTACGAGCAGTACTTC	CASSLVPYEQYF
TRBD1	TRBV6-5	TRBJ1-1	TGTGCCAGCAGCTTGACAGGGGGCGCGGACACTGAAGCTTTCTTT	CASSLTGGADTEAFF
TRBD1	TRBV7-8	TRBJ1-2	TGTGCCAGCAGCTCGCGCGGACAGGGGTTTTCTAACTATGGCTACACCTTC	CASSSRGQGFSNYGYTF
-	TRBV6-6	TRBJ2-7	TGTGCCAGCAGTTACAACAGCTACTCCTCCTACGAGCAGTACTTC	CASSYNSYSSYEQYF
TRBD1	TRBV18	TRBJ2-2	TGTGCCAGCTCACCGCAGGAGCAGGGGGCGTCCGGGGAGCTGTTTTTT	CASSPQEQGASGELFF
-	TRBV7-2	TRBJ1-1	TGTGCCAGCAGCTTAATCAGGGGAGCTCTAATGAACACTGAAGCTTTCTTT	CASSLIRGALMNTEAFF
-	TRBV28	TRBJ1-2	TGTGCCAGCATCCAGGACATTAACTATGGCTACACCTTC	CASIQDINYGYTF
TRBD1	TRBV19	TRBJ1-2	TGTGCCAGTAGTATCCGTGCCAGGGGGCGCGGCTACACCTTC	CASSIRARGRGYTF
TRBD1	TRBV6-6	TRBJ1-2	TGTGCCAGCAGTTCTGATTCCGGGACAGGGTTCGGCTACACCTTC	CASSSDSGTGFGYTF
TRBD1	TRBV7-6	TRBJ1-2	TGTGCCAGCAGCCCAGGGGGCAGTAACTATGGCTACACCTTC	CASSPGGSNYGYTF
TRBD2	TRBV5-1	TRBJ2-1	TGCGCCAGCGCTGGAGCGGGGGGTTACAATGAGCAGTTCTTC	CASAGAGGYNEQFF
TRBD2	TRBV19	TRBJ2-3	TGTGCCAGTAGTATAACGGCGGGGGGTGGGTCAGATACGCAGTATTTT	CASSITAGGGSDTQYF